The 25 T cell receptor beta chains given below trace back to one sample, sequenced in a study of cytomegalovirus exposure and HLA in healthy donors. Both 60 Vbeta primers and 13 Jbeta primers went into the PCR. Assay: immunoSEQ multiplex PCR; the TCRdb copy retains only in-frame clones and omits some. Of approximately 190,000 clones in the sample, roughly 80% were seen once. Sample: PBMCs. Receptors originate from a man over 45 in good health and CMV-seronegative.

V and J are TRBV7-9 and TRBJ2-7; the D gene is possibly TRBD1 (7 bases). CDR3 length equals 14 residues. V lost 3 bases, J lost 3 bases, and 12 bases lay in between. Germline loops: CDR1 SEHNR, CDR2 FQNEAQ (reference sequence). The CDR3 DNA follows: TGTGCCAGCAGCTTTCGACAGGGAGGCTACGAGCAGTACTTC. As protein: CASSFRQGGYEQYF.

This clone was detected a few times. J is TRBJ1-1 and V is TRBV5-1; D uncertain. The CDR3 has 13 residues. Between the trimmed V and J ends, which lost 0 bases and 0 bases, there was a span of 3 bases. In germline, CDR1 is SGHRS, CDR2 YFSETQ. The CDR3 nucleotides read TGCGCCAGCAGCTTGGCAGTGAACACTGAAGCTTTCTTT. This sequence encodes CASSLAVNTEAFF.

The chain joins TRBV9 to TRBJ2-3, with D uncertain. CDR1 is SGDLS and CDR2 is YYNGEE in the germline V gene. V was cut by 3 bases and J by 4 bases, with 6 bases left in between. This CDR3 region has 12 residues. CDR3 in DNA: TGTGCCAGCAGCGCTCGGGCAGATACGCAGTATTTT. It encodes CASSARADTQYF.

This chain connects TRBV5-1 to TRBJ1-4; 7 bases match TRBD1. This CDR3 has 17 amino acids. Germline CDR1 reads SGHRS; CDR2 reads YFSETQ. V trimming: 1 base; J trimming: 4 bases; junction bases outside the gene matches: 10. The CDR3 sequence is CASSLYSFGTDNEKLFF. CDR3 nucleotides: TGCGCCAGCAGCTTGTACTCTTTTGGGACAGATAATGAAAAACTGTTTTTT.

The rearrangement joins TRBV12-5 to TRBJ1-1; D is perhaps TRBD1 (5 bases). The germline V gene encodes CDR1 LGHNT and CDR2 FRNRAP. The CDR3 consists of 17 residues. V lost 2 bases to trimming and J lost 2 bases, with 18 bases between them. The DNA for the CDR3 is TGTGCTAGTGGTTTGTCGCTCAGGGTATCTATAAACACTGAAGCTTTCTTT. The encoded protein is CASGLSLRVSINTEAFF.

The chain uses TRBV10-3 and TRBJ2-7, with D tentatively TRBD1 (5 bases). Trimming shortened V by 7 bases and J by 0 bases, and 16 bases separated the two germline ends. In germline, CDR1 is ENHRY, CDR2 SYGVKD. The CDR3 is 15 amino acids. CDR3 sequence: CAINQGLLSSYEQYF. CDR3 bases: TGTGCCATCAACCAGGGCCTACTCAGCTCCTACGAGCAGTACTTC.

The chain recombines TRBV7-2 with TRBJ1-4; 10 bases fit TRBD1. Germline V CDR1 and CDR2: SGHTA, FQGNSA. The CDR3 is 13 residues long. The ends lost 5 bases at V and 7 bases at J; junction bases unmatched: 1. The CDR3 sequence: CASSRTGGEKLFF. CDR3 bases: TGTGCCAGCAGCAGGACAGGGGGTGAAAAACTGTTTTTT. The full variable domain, completed using reference TRBV7-2 and TRBJ1-4, is GAGVSQSPSNKVTEKGKDVELRCDPISGHTALYWYRQSLGQGLEFLIYFQGNSAPDKSGLPSDRFSAERTGGSVSTLTIQRTQQEDSAVYLCASSRTGGEKLFFGSGTQLSVL.

This clone was seen only once. The rearrangement links TRBV19 to TRBJ1-1; no clear D gene. CDR1 is LNHDA and CDR2 is SQIVND in the germline V gene (reference sequence). V was pared by 0 bases and J by 5 bases, with 7 bases between. The CDR3 totals 13 residues. CDR3 nucleotide sequence: TGTGCCAGTAGTATAGATCGGTATACTGAAGCTTTCTTT. Amino acids: CASSIDRYTEAFF.

The chain is built from TRBV7-2 and TRBJ1-2; maybe TRBD1 (6 bases). Trimming stripped 5 bases from V and 2 bases from J, with 15 bases between. CDR1 and CDR2 from the germline V gene are SGHTA and FQGNSA. This CDR3 region has 15 residues. The chain's CDR3 is CASSETIDRNYGYTF. The CDR3 DNA sequence: TGTGCCAGCAGCGAAACCATCGACAGGAACTATGGCTACACCTTC.

In its sample, this clone was seen a few times. The chain employs TRBV29-1 and TRBJ2-1; a weak D match, TRBD1 (6 bases). V gave up 6 bases and J gave up 1 base, with 13 bases separating them. This CDR3 is 14 amino acids long. Germline assignment: CDR1 SQVTM and CDR2 ANQGSEA. CDR3 nucleotides: TGCAGCGTGGGGGCAGGGGCTTCCTACAATGAGCAGTTCTTC. This translates into CSVGAGASYNEQFF.

This clone turned up a few times. This chain uses TRBV27 with TRBJ2-2; TRBD2 matches at 11 bases. This CDR3 region has 15 residues. Germline trimming cut 7 bases from V and 6 bases from J; bases unmatched to any gene: 7. Per germline, CDR1 MNHEY and CDR2 SMNVEV (reference sequence). CDR3 nucleotides: TGTGCCAGCACCAGACTAGCGGGGAGTTCCGGGGAGCTGTTTTTT. Translating gives CASTRLAGSSGELFF.

V and J are TRBV6-5 and TRBJ1-1; maybe TRBD1 (5 bases). V lost 6 bases and J 6 bases, leaving 14 bases between the germline ends. Germline values: CDR1 MNHEY, CDR2 SVGAGI. The length of the CDR3 is 13 residues. The CDR3 spells CASRGLGGSEAFF. The CDR3 DNA sequence: TGTGCCAGCAGGGGCTTGGGGGGATCTGAAGCTTTCTTT.

V is TRBV5-1 and J is TRBJ2-3; 8 bases align to TRBD1. The CDR3 spans 15 residues. Germline V gene data show CDR1 as SGHRS and CDR2 as YFSETQ. With V trimmed by 5 bases and J by 1 base, 6 bases remained unmatched. CDR3 nucleotide sequence: TGCGCCAGCAGGGGACAGGTCCTTGGCACAGATACGCAGTATTTT. This encodes CASRGQVLGTDTQYF.

The chain carries TRBV10-3 and TRBJ2-3; 7 nucleotides match TRBD2. Germline trimming cut 7 bases from V and 4 bases from J; bases unmatched to any gene: 8. Germline V gene lookup returns CDR1 ENHRY and CDR2 SYGVKD. CDR3 length equals 14 residues. Written as DNA, the CDR3 is TGTGCCATCAAGGGAGGGTTCGGTGCAGATACGCAGTATTTT. Its protein product is CAIKGGFGADTQYF.

V usage is TRBV6-1 and J usage is TRBJ1-5; possible D gene TRBD1, 6 bases. Between the trimmed V and J ends, which lost 6 bases and 6 bases, there was a span of 12 bases. The CDR3 contains 13 residues. Germline values: CDR1 MNHNS, CDR2 SASEGT. CDR3 nucleotides: TGTGCCAGCAGCCAGGAAGGGGGTCAGCCCCAGCATTTT. Protein product: CASSQEGGQPQHF.

This clone was recorded a few times. The chain couples TRBV6-6 to TRBJ1-1, with 7 nucleotides matching TRBD1. The CDR3 covers 14 residues. Germline lookup yields CDR1 MNHNY and CDR2 SVGAGI (reference sequence). The J segment lost 7 bases and the V segment lost 7 bases, leaving 12 bases of the junction unmatched. CDR3 sequence: CASNPTGSISEAFF. CDR3 sequence (DNA): TGTGCCAGCAACCCGACAGGGAGCATAAGTGAAGCTTTCTTT.

V is TRBV11-2 and J is TRBJ2-3; perhaps TRBD2 as D (6 bases). V gave up 3 bases and J gave up 2 bases, with 15 bases separating them. The CDR3 totals 16 residues. Germline V lookup: CDR1 SGHAT, CDR2 FQNNGV. The CDR3 loop is CASSFVTGVNTDTQYF. In nucleotides, the CDR3 is TGTGCCAGCAGCTTCGTGACGGGGGTAAACACAGATACGCAGTATTTT.

This chain uses TRBV4-2 with TRBJ1-5; tentatively, D is TRBD1 (6 bases). Germline V gene sequence: CDR1 LGHNA, CDR2 YNFKEQ. The CDR3 consists of 16 residues. Between the trimmed V and J ends, which lost 0 bases and 7 bases, there was a span of 16 bases. The CDR3 nucleotides read TGTGCCAGCAGCCAAGATCCCCCTAGCGGGGGCCAGCCCCAGCATTTT. It translates to CASSQDPPSGGQPQHF.

The chain carries TRBV7-2 and TRBJ1-3; a weak D match, TRBD1 (5 bases). Germline V gene sequence: CDR1 SGHTA, CDR2 FQGNSA. The CDR3 sequence is 14 residues long. V shed 5 bases and J shed 8 bases, with 16 bases lying between them. The CDR3 nucleotides are TGTGCCAGCAGCCTTCGACAGTATGGGGACACCATATATTTT. Its translation: CASSLRQYGDTIYF.

The count of this clone is one. The chain employs TRBV19 and TRBJ2-1; D perhaps matches TRBD1 (6 bases). The length of the CDR3 is 14 residues. Trimming stripped 5 bases from V and 7 bases from J, with 15 bases between. The V gene's germline CDR1 is LNHDA and CDR2 SQIVND (reference sequence). This chain's CDR3 is CASSLPGHRNEQFF. In DNA form, the CDR3 reads TGTGCCAGTAGTCTTCCGGGACATAGAAATGAGCAGTTCTTC.

V is TRBV6-5 and J is TRBJ2-1; 12 bases match TRBD2. J gave up 10 bases and V 0 bases, and 7 bases lay outside the gene matches. Germline lookup yields CDR1 MNHEY and CDR2 SVGAGI. The CDR3 sequence is 16 residues long. The CDR3 DNA reads as TGTGCCAGCAGTTACTCGCCACTAGCGGGGGGAGGGGAGCAGTTCTTC. The encoded protein is CASSYSPLAGGGEQFF.

Only one count was recorded for this clone. Different DNA sequences within this sample yield the same CDR3. CDR3 loop: CASSRTGLAGGNEQFF. CDR3 in DNA: TGTGCCAGCTCAAGGACGGGGCTAGCGGGGGGAAATGAGCAGTTCTTC. The rearrangement joins TRBV18 to TRBJ2-1, with 11 bases aligning to TRBD2. The CDR3 spans 16 residues. Germline CDR1 KGHSH, CDR2 LQKENI. Germline trimming cut 5 bases from V and 7 bases from J; bases unmatched to any gene: 10. Complete variable domain (other parts from reference TRBV18 and TRBJ2-1): NAGVMQNPRHLVRRRGQEARLRCSPMKGHSHVYWYRQLPEEGLKFMVYLQKENIIDESGMPKERFSAEFPKEGPSILRIQQVVRGDSAAYFCASSRTGLAGGNEQFFGPGTRLTVL.

The chain carries TRBV6-5 and TRBJ1-2, with TRBD1 as a possible D gene (5 bases). The CDR3 loop spans 12 amino acids. Trimming stripped 7 bases from V and 8 bases from J, with 14 bases between. Germline CDR1 is MNHEY and CDR2 is SVGAGI. The CDR3 region has the DNA TGTGCCAGCATGAGGCAGGGTAGCGGCTACACCTTC. Translated, it gives CASMRQGSGYTF.

The genes are TRBV6-6 and TRBJ1-4; D remains ambiguous. V lost 6 bases and J 5 bases, leaving 13 bases between the germline ends. This CDR3 contains 14 residues. Germline assignment: CDR1 MNHNY and CDR2 SVGAGI (reference sequence). The CDR3 bases are TGTGCCAGCAGGCTTCTGGCGGTGAATGAAAAACTGTTTTTT. This codes for CASRLLAVNEKLFF.

The V and J genes are TRBV19 and TRBJ2-7; a weak D match, TRBD2 (5 bases). This CDR3 is 13 amino acids long. In germline, CDR1 is LNHDA, CDR2 SQIVND (reference sequence). V lost 4 bases to trimming and J lost 4 bases, with 11 bases between them. Here the CDR3 reads CASSKEGGYEQYF. The CDR3 DNA is TGTGCCAGTAGTAAGGAAGGCGGGTACGAGCAGTACTTC. Using reference TRBV19 and TRBJ2-7 for the parts outside the CDR3, the full variable domain is DGGITQSPKYLFRKEGQNVTLSCEQNLNHDAMYWYRQDPGQGLRLIYYSQIVNDFQKGDIAEGYSVSREKKESFPLTVTSAQKNPTAFYLCASSKEGGYEQYFGPGTRLTVT.